The 28 T cell receptor beta chains below were found in one sample sequenced in a study of identifying expanded T cells in peripheral blood. Data came from immunoSEQ multiplex PCR; TCRdb stores just in-frame clones and leaves some out. Of under 70,000 clones detected, approximately 89% appear once; the ten largest clones hold about 4.5%. Material: blood. These receptors all come from a person between 18 and 75 years old in good health.

V gene TRBV28 combines with J gene TRBJ1-1, with D perhaps TRBD1 (5 bases). Germline V gives CDR1 MDHEN, CDR2 SYDVKM. The CDR3 sequence is 14 residues long. V lost 4 bases and J 3 bases, leaving 12 bases between the germline ends. CDR3: CASSYDSMYTEAFF. The CDR3 DNA is TGTGCCAGCAGTTATGACAGCATGTACACTGAAGCTTTCTTT. Using reference TRBV28 and TRBJ1-1 for the parts outside the CDR3, the full variable domain is DVKVTQSSRYLVKRTGEKVFLECVQDMDHENMFWYRQDPGLGLRLIYFSYDVKMKEKGDIPEGYSVSREKKERFSLILESASTNQTSMYLCASSYDSMYTEAFFGQGTRLTVV.

V is TRBV28 and J is TRBJ2-3; 14 nucleotides agree with TRBD2. Germline CDR1 and CDR2: MDHEN and SYDVKM. J lost 0 bases, V lost 2 bases, and 7 bases had no gene match. The CDR3 length is 19 residues. The CDR3, as DNA: TGTGCCAGCAGTTTACTTGGACTAGCGGGGGGCCAGAGCACAGATACGCAGTATTTT. Amino acids: CASSLLGLAGGQSTDTQYF.

V usage is TRBV10-3 and J usage is TRBJ1-2, with 9 nucleotides matching TRBD1. V lost 6 bases, J lost 6 bases, and 8 bases stayed unmatched. This CDR3 is built from 14 residues. Per the germline V gene, CDR1 is ENHRY and CDR2 is SYGVKD. In DNA, the CDR3 is TGTGCCATCAGACAGGGGGCGCCGCCTGATGGCTACACCTTC. This sequence encodes CAIRQGAPPDGYTF.

The chain employs TRBV5-4 and TRBJ1-2, with D possibly matching TRBD1 (5 bases). V was shortened by 2 bases and J by 2 bases, with 10 bases between the two germline ends. The CDR3 is 14 residues long. The germline V gene encodes CDR1 SGHNT and CDR2 YYREEE (reference sequence). CDR3 sequence (DNA): TGTGCCAGCAGCTTAGGGGTGGGGAACTATGGCTACACCTTC. This encodes CASSLGVGNYGYTF.

The chain is built from TRBV28 and TRBJ2-5; D possibly corresponds to TRBD2 (7 bases). Per germline, CDR1 MDHEN and CDR2 SYDVKM. This CDR3 is 13 amino acids long. V was trimmed by 2 bases and J by 4 bases, leaving 8 bases between them. In nucleotides, the CDR3 is TGTGCCAGCAGTTTAGGGGGGGCAGAGACCCAGTACTTC. It is translated as CASSLGGAETQYF.

This clone was seen once. This chain joins TRBV6-1 and TRBJ2-2; perhaps TRBD1 as D (6 bases). There are 13 residues in the CDR3. The V end lost 6 bases, the J end lost 4 bases, and 9 bases lay between the germline ends. Germline V gene sequence: CDR1 MNHNS, CDR2 SASEGT. CDR3 DNA sequence: TGTGCCAGCAGAACAGGGATCACCGGGGAGCTGTTTTTT. This gives the protein CASRTGITGELFF.

This clone has only one observation. V is TRBV7-3 and J is TRBJ2-1; 12 bases map to TRBD1. V dropped 5 bases and J dropped 8; count of bases not matched to a gene: 7. CDR3 length: 15 residues. The germline V gene has CDR1 SGHTA and CDR2 FQGTGA. This CDR3 is CASSLGTGGGYEQFF. In nucleotides, the CDR3 is TGTGCCAGCAGCCTAGGGACAGGGGGCGGGTATGAGCAGTTCTTC.

This chain joins TRBV6-4 and TRBJ2-3; 9 bases agree with TRBD2. The germline V gene encodes CDR1 MRHNA and CDR2 SNTAGT. The V and J ends lost 2 bases and 2 bases, in that order; junction bases with no gene match: 5. This CDR3 spans 16 amino acids. The CDR3 region is CASSDEAGGHTDTQYF. The CDR3, as DNA: TGTGCCAGCAGTGACGAAGCGGGGGGCCACACAGATACGCAGTATTTT.

This rearrangement joins TRBV6-4 to TRBJ2-3; perhaps TRBD2 as D (6 bases). Germline V gene sequence: CDR1 MRHNA, CDR2 SNTAGT. V lost 0 bases, J lost 2 bases, and 12 bases lay in between. The CDR3 is 16 amino acids. CDR3 DNA sequence: TGTGCCAGCAGTGACTCGAGGACTACCGACACAGATACGCAGTATTTT. It yields the protein CASSDSRTTDTDTQYF.

The chain carries TRBV28 and TRBJ1-1; D call uncertain. CDR3 size: 15 residues. Germline V gene lookup returns CDR1 MDHEN and CDR2 SYDVKM. The V end was cut by 1 base, the J end by 1 base, with 10 bases between. DNA of the CDR3: TGTGCCAGCAGTTTATATGGCGCAGCGAACACTGAAGCTTTCTTT. It encodes CASSLYGAANTEAFF. The full variable domain, rest sourced from reference TRBV28 and TRBJ1-1, is DVKVTQSSRYLVKRTGEKVFLECVQDMDHENMFWYRQDPGLGLRLIYFSYDVKMKEKGDIPEGYSVSREKKERFSLILESASTNQTSMYLCASSLYGAANTEAFFGQGTRLTVV.

This clone appeared a single time. This chain connects TRBV5-1 to TRBJ1-6; unclear D gene. Per the germline V gene, CDR1 is SGHRS and CDR2 is YFSETQ. V was cut by 0 bases and J by 8 bases, with 9 bases left in between. This CDR3 comprises 14 residues. CDR3 sequence: CASSLVPGDSPLHF. In DNA, the CDR3 is TGCGCCAGCAGCTTGGTTCCGGGAGATTCACCCCTCCACTTT.

V is TRBV7-2 and J is TRBJ2-5; 7 bases line up with TRBD2. Germline trimming cut 1 base from V and 5 bases from J; bases unmatched to any gene: 10. Per the germline V gene, CDR1 is SGHTA and CDR2 is FQGNSA. This CDR3 is 16 amino acids long. In DNA, the CDR3 is TGTGCCAGCAGCTTAGGGGGCGGGAGTGTGTTGGAGACCCAGTACTTC. Translating gives CASSLGGGSVLETQYF.

The chain is built from TRBV7-2 and TRBJ2-2; 10 bases align to TRBD2. The CDR3 loop spans 16 amino acids. The V gene's germline CDR1 is SGHTA and CDR2 FQGNSA. V dropped 3 bases and J dropped 1; count of bases not matched to a gene: 2. The CDR3 bases are TGTGCCAGCAGCTTCAGACTAGCGGGGAACACCGGGGAGCTGTTTTTT. Protein sequence: CASSFRLAGNTGELFF.

The V gene is TRBV6-4, the J gene TRBJ2-3, with D tentatively TRBD1 (6 bases). The CDR3 runs to 14 residues. CDR1 MRHNA and CDR2 SNTAGT come from the germline V gene. The V and J ends lost 4 bases and 2 bases respectively, with 10 bases between them. CDR3 DNA: TGTGCCAGCAGTGTACAGGGATCCACAGATACGCAGTATTTT. It is translated as CASSVQGSTDTQYF.

The chain uses TRBV5-1 and TRBJ1-2; 7 bases line up with TRBD1. Trimming took 2 bases from V and 4 from J; bases not matched to a gene: 2. CDR3 length: 13 residues. Germline V gene lookup returns CDR1 SGHRS and CDR2 YFSETQ. The CDR3 sequence is CASSLEGAYGYTF. CDR3 DNA: TGCGCCAGCAGCTTAGAGGGGGCCTATGGCTACACCTTC.

The chain links TRBV27 to TRBJ2-2, with 7 bases aligning to TRBD1. Germline V gives CDR1 MNHEY, CDR2 SMNVEV (reference sequence). This CDR3 spans 14 amino acids. Germline trimming cut 5 bases from V and 6 bases from J; bases unmatched to any gene: 6. CDR3: CASSATGRAGELFF. CDR3 coding DNA: TGTGCCAGCAGTGCGACAGGGCGGGCCGGGGAGCTGTTTTTT.

The rearrangement joins TRBV5-6 to TRBJ1-5; tentatively, D is TRBD1 (5 bases). Trimming removed 0 bases from V and 10 bases from J, with 8 bases in between. CDR3 length: 12 residues. Germline CDR1 SGHDT, CDR2 YYEEEE. The CDR3 sequence: CASSLATGPQHF. The CDR3 coding sequence is TGTGCCAGCAGCTTGGCAACAGGCCCCCAGCATTTT. Supplemented by reference TRBV5-6 and TRBJ1-5, the full variable domain reads DAGVTQSPTHLIKTRGQQVTLRCSPKSGHDTVSWYQQALGQGPQFIFQYYEEEERQRGNFPDRFSGHQFPNYSSELNVNALLLGDSALYLCASSLATGPQHFGDGTRLSIL.

About this clone: Other DNA sequences in this sample translate to the same CDR3. The genes are TRBV6-1 and TRBJ2-2; a possible D gene is TRBD1 (5 bases). The CDR3 totals 13 residues. Germline values: CDR1 MNHNS, CDR2 SASEGT. The V gene lost 3 bases and the J gene lost 3 bases, with 5 bases spanning the gap. CDR3: CASSDRDTGELFF. For the CDR3, the DNA is TGTGCCAGCAGTGACAGGGACACCGGGGAGCTGTTTTTT.

V is TRBV30 and J is TRBJ2-7, with 9 bases identical to TRBD1. Trimming removed 2 bases from V and 1 base from J; junction bases left unmatched: 6. This CDR3 has 15 residues. Germline-derived CDR1 and CDR2 are GTSNPN and SVGIG (reference sequence). CDR3: CAWSWDRASSYEQYF. The CDR3 DNA follows: TGTGCCTGGAGTTGGGACAGGGCCTCATCCTACGAGCAGTACTTC.

CDR3 amino acids: CASGLARGGVTDTQYF. The DNA of the CDR3 is TGTGCTAGTGGTTTGGCCAGGGGAGGTGTCACAGATACGCAGTATTTT. The chain joins TRBV12-5 to TRBJ2-3; the D gene could be TRBD1 or TRBD2 (6 bases each). The V gene lost 1 base and the J gene lost 2 bases, with 13 bases spanning the gap. The CDR3 has 16 amino acids. Germline V gives CDR1 LGHNT, CDR2 FRNRAP.

This chain uses TRBV7-9 with TRBJ2-3; 12 bases fit TRBD2. There are 16 residues in the CDR3. V gave up 7 bases and J gave up 9 bases; unmatched junction bases: 14. The V gene's germline CDR1 is SEHNR and CDR2 FQNEAQ (reference sequence). CDR3 coding DNA: TGTGCCAGCAACCTCCCGACTAGCGGGAGAAGTTGGACGCAGTATTTT. Amino acid sequence: CASNLPTSGRSWTQYF. The full variable domain, in which reference TRBV7-9 and TRBJ2-3 provide the parts outside the CDR3, is DTGVSQNPRHKITKRGQNVTFRCDPISEHNRLYWYRQTLGQGPEFLTYFQNEAQLEKSRLLSDRFSAERPKGSFSTLEIQRTEQGDSAMYLCASNLPTSGRSWTQYFGPGTRLTVL.

V gene TRBV5-1 combines with J gene TRBJ2-1; 8 positions agree with TRBD1. Looked up from germline, CDR1 is SGHRS and CDR2 is YFSETQ. This CDR3 spans 15 amino acids. The trim removed 2 bases at V and 4 bases at J, leaving 5 bases unmatched. The CDR3 DNA is TGCGCCAGCAGCTTCGGACAGGGCCAATACAATGAGCAGTTCTTC. It encodes CASSFGQGQYNEQFF.

The chain joins TRBV27 to TRBJ1-6, with TRBD1 as a possible D gene (5 bases). This CDR3 comprises 14 residues. Trimming took off 5 bases at V and 5 bases at J, with 10 bases between the two ends. Germline-derived CDR1 and CDR2 are MNHEY and SMNVEV (reference sequence). In nucleotides, the CDR3 is TGTGCCAGCAGTCGGGGACTGGATAATTCACCCCTCCACTTT. Translating it yields CASSRGLDNSPLHF.

The chain has TRBV7-8 and TRBJ2-1; 11 bases line up with TRBD2. This CDR3 is 17 amino acids long. J was trimmed by 7 bases and V by 1 base; bases with no gene match: 9. The germline CDR1 and CDR2 sequences are SGHVS and FQNEAQ. In DNA form, the CDR3 reads TGTGCCAGCAGCTTAGGAGGTCTAGCGGGAGGCGGAAATGAGCAGTTCTTC. Encoded protein: CASSLGGLAGGGNEQFF.

This clone showed up just once. This chain links TRBV29-1 with TRBJ2-3, with D possibly TRBD1 on 6 matching bases. The CDR3 has 11 residues. The germline gives CDR1 SQVTM, CDR2 ANQGSEA. Trimming stripped 6 bases from V and 6 bases from J, with 10 bases between. This CDR3 is CSVDSADTQYF. As DNA, the CDR3 is TGCAGCGTGGACAGTGCTGATACGCAGTATTTT.

The CDR3 bases are TGTGCCAGCAGCGGCCTACCCGGGGCCAACGTCCTGACTTTC. Residues: CASSGLPGANVLTF. The V and J genes are TRBV9 and TRBJ2-6, with D uncertain. V dropped 3 bases and J dropped 4 bases, with 8 bases sitting between them. The CDR3 consists of 14 residues. Germline lookup yields CDR1 SGDLS and CDR2 YYNGEE.

V usage is TRBV5-1 and J usage is TRBJ1-3, with D unclear. The CDR3 is 16 amino acids. Germline assignment: CDR1 SGHRS and CDR2 YFSETQ. The V end was cut by 0 bases, the J end by 0 bases, with 10 bases between. This CDR3 reads CASSLAEVNSGNTIYF. In DNA form, the CDR3 reads TGCGCCAGCAGCTTGGCGGAGGTCAACTCTGGAAACACCATATATTTT.

This chain uses TRBV5-1 with TRBJ1-3; D remains unclear. CDR3 length: 15 amino acids. V lost 0 bases and J 4 bases, leaving 11 bases between the germline ends. Germline values: CDR1 SGHRS, CDR2 YFSETQ. The CDR3 DNA sequence: TGCGCCAGCAGCTTGGTTAGCCCTCCAGGAAACACCATATATTTT. It codes for CASSLVSPPGNTIYF.